This T cell receptor (beta chain) was observed in a study of T cells in Graves' hyperthyroidism and ophthalmopathy. On the study more broadly: It was at initial diagnosis, before any treatment, that peripheral blood was collected.

V lost 3 bases, J lost 1 base, and 1 base stayed unmatched. Germline CDR1 is SGHNT and CDR2 is YENEEA. This CDR3 region has 15 residues. This clonotype was detected ten times or more. Authors of the study amplified TCR beta CDR3 regions from RNA transcripts. Researchers ran a first-round RT-PCR on the TCR CDR3 using the HTBI primer set. TCRdb fed the multiplex PCR reads into MiXCR, producing one record per CDR3 protein. The sample holds approximately 330,000 distinct CDR3 sequences, roughly 13% seen once. The rearrangement links TRBV11-3 to TRBJ2-2; 8 bases line up with TRBD1. The sequence was obtained from a woman aged 40 to 50 with Graves' ophthalmopathy. The sequenced sample consisted of blood. DNA of the CDR3: TGTGCCAGCAGCTTTGGGACAGGGAACACCGGGGAGCTGTTTTTT. Translating it yields CASSFGTGNTGELFF.